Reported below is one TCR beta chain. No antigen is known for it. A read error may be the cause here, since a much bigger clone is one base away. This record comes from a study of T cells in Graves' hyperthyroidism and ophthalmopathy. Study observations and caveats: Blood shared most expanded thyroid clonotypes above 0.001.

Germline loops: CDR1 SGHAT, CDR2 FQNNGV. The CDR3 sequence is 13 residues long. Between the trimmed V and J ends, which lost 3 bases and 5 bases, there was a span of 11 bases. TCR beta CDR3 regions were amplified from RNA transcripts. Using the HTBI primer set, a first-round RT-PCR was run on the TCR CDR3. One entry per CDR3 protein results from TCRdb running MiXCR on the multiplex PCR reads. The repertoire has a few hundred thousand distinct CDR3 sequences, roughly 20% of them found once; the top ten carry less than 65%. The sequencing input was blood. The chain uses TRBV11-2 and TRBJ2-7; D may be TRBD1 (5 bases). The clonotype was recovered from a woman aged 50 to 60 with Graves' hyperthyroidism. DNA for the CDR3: TGTGCCAGCAGCTTCAACAGGAACAACGAGCAGTACTTC. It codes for CASSFNRNNEQYF.